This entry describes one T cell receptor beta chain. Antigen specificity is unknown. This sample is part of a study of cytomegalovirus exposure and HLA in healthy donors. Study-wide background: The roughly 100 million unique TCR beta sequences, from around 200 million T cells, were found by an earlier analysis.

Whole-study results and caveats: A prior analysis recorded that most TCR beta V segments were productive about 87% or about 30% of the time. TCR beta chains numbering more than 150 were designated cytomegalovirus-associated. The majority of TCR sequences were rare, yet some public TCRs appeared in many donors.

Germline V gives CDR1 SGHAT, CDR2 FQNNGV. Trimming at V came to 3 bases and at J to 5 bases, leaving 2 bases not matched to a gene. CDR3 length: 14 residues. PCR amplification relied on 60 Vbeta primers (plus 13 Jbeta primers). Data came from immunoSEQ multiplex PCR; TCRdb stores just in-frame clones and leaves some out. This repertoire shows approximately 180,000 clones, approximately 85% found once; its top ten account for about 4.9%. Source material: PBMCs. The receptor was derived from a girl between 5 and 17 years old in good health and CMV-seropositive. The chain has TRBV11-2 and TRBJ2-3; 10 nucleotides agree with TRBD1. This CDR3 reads CASSLGTGEDTQYF. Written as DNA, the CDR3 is TGTGCCAGCAGCTTGGGGACAGGGGAAGATACGCAGTATTTT.